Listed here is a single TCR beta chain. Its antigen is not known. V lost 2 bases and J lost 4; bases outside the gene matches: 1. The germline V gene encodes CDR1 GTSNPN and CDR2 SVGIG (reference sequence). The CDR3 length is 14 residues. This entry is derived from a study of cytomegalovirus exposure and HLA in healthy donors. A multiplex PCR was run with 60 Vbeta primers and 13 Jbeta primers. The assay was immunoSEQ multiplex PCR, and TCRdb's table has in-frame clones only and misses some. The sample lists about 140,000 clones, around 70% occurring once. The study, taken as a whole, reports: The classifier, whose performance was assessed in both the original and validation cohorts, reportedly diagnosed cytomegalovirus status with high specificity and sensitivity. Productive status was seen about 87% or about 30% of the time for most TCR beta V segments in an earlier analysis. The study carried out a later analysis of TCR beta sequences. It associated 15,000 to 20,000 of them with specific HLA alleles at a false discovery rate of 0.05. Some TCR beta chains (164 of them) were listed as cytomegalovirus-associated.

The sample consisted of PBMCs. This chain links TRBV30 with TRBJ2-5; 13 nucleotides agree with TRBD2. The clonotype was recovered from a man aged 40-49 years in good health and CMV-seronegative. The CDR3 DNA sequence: TGTGCCTGGAGTCGACTAGCGGGAGGAGAGACCCAGTACTTC. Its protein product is CAWSRLAGGETQYF. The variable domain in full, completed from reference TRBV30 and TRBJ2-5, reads SQTIHQWPATLVQPVGSPLSLECTVEGTSNPNLYWYRQAAGRGLQLLFYSVGIGQISSEVPQNLSASRPQDRQFILSSKKLLLSDSGFYLCAWSRLAGGETQYFGPGTRLLVL.